The text below deals with one T cell receptor (beta chain). Its target is unknown. This record comes from a study of cytotoxic CD8 clonotypes in ibrutinib-treated CLL. Findings and limits, study-wide: Baseline levels were approached again at progression, after clonality had risen at ibrutinib response.

Clones were sequenced by immunoSEQ multiplex PCR, and TCRdb holds only the in-frame ones, with some missing. The sample yields almost 250,000 clones, under 75% seen once. The germline CDR1 and CDR2 sequences are LGHNA and YSLEER. V lost 1 base, J lost 6 bases, and 19 bases lay in between. The CDR3 loop spans 18 amino acids. This receptor was identified in a human donor with chronic lymphocytic leukemia. This sequence joins TRBV4-3 and TRBJ1-6, with a possible D match to TRBD1 (5 bases). The starting material was PBMCs, obtained after 24 months of ibrutinib treatment. CDR3 region: CASSQVRQGFSFNSPLHF. The CDR3 DNA follows: TGCGCCAGCAGCCAAGTTAGGCAGGGCTTCTCATTTAATTCACCCCTCCACTTT.